This T cell receptor beta chain was captured by sequencing in a study of CD8 T cells in ankylosing spondylitis. Points from the study as a whole: In reactive arthritis synovial fluid and blood, some motif variants had been reported before. The clones that were linked to disease were reported to be significantly enriched in matched synovial fluid samples from ankylosing spondylitis patients. Disease-associated clones were CD8+ and fairly uncommon in peripheral blood.

This clonotype was counted many times. The target antigen is unknown. V dropped 6 bases and J dropped 5; count of bases not matched to a gene: 10. Germline V gene lookup returns CDR1 DFQATT and CDR2 SNEGSKA (reference sequence). The CDR3 contains 14 residues. Quantitative barcoded 5'-RACE was used to prepare TCR beta libraries. One entry per CDR3 protein results from TCRdb running MiXCR on the 5' RACE reads. The sample contains around 150,000 distinct CDR3 sequences, 5.5% to 7.5% of which appear only once. Sequenced input: blood, either unsorted or a sorted T cell fraction (not recorded which). This sequence was found in a female donor with ankylosing spondylitis or in good health (not recorded which). The chain joins TRBV20-1 to TRBJ1-2; 9 nucleotides agree with TRBD1. Here the CDR3 DNA reads TGCAGTGCAACTGAGGGACAGGGATTGTATGGCTACACCTTC. Translation: CSATEGQGLYGYTF.